Sequencing of this TCR beta chain was carried out in a study of blood T cell repertoires in COVID-19. Only one count was recorded for this clone. CDR3 length: 13 residues. The V gene's germline CDR1 is SGHTA and CDR2 FQGNSA. V lost 4 bases and J lost 9; bases outside the gene matches: 5. The method was immunoSEQ multiplex PCR; TCRdb's version includes in-frame clones alone and lacks a portion of them. Of around 210,000 clones in the sample, around 81% were seen once. This chain connects TRBV7-2 to TRBJ1-2; 10 positions agree with TRBD1. This receptor was obtained from a man aged 60-69 years with COVID-19, enrolled during active disease. The sequencing sample was made of peripheral blood. CDR3 in amino acids: CASSSMDRGSYTF. CDR3 nucleotide sequence: TGTGCCAGCAGCTCCATGGACAGGGGGAGCTACACCTTC.